These T cell receptor beta chains were read from a single sample in a study of CD8+ T cells in alopecia areata. Libraries were prepared by immunoSEQ multiplex PCR; TCRdb keeps only in-frame clonotypes and omits some of them. Here the sample spans 140,000 to 150,000 clones, about 60% being singletons. The sequenced sample was CD4+ T cells sorted from blood, obtained at week 0. These TCRs come from a human donor with alopecia areata. CDR3s include the opening cysteine and the closing phenylalanine or tryptophan. A D gene is named only where the DNA matches it firmly. Clone size is not always given. Where it is, it says once, few, many or a class for expanded clones.

D gene	J gene	clone size	V gene	CDR3 DNA	CDR3 protein
-	TRBJ2-1	-	TRBV6-5	TGTGCCAGCAGTAAAACTATCGCTACAGGGGAGCAGTTCTTC	CASSKTIATGEQFF
-	TRBJ1-4	-	TRBV5-1	TGCGCCAGCAGCTTGTTGACAGGTCGTGAAAAACTGTTTTTT	CASSLLTGREKLFF
-	TRBJ1-2	-	TRBV7-9	TGTGCCAGCGCCCTGTCCGGGACTAACTATGGCTACACCTTC	CASALSGTNYGYTF
-	TRBJ2-1	few	TRBV9	TGTGCCAGCAGCGGCCGACTGGGCAATGAGCAGTTCTTC	CASSGRLGNEQFF
TRBD1	TRBJ1-5	few	TRBV29-1	TGCAGCGTTGGGGACAGCAAAGGGCAGCCCCAGCATTTT	CSVGDSKGQPQHF
TRBD2	TRBJ2-5	-	TRBV30	TGTGCCTGGAGCCGCGGAGGGACTAGCGGGGGAAGAGAGACCCAGTACTTC	CAWSRGGTSGGRETQYF
-	TRBJ1-1	few	TRBV28	TGTGCCAGCAGTTCACCCCCTGGGGGAGAAGCTTTCTTT	CASSSPPGGEAFF
-	TRBJ2-2	-	TRBV6-5	TGTGCCGTGGGACATCGTACCGGGGAGCTGTTTTTT	CAVGHRTGELFF
-	TRBJ1-2	-	TRBV4-3	TGCGCCAGCAGCCAAGATTTCGGGACGGACCTTAACTATGGCTACACCTTC	CASSQDFGTDLNYGYTF
TRBD2	TRBJ2-1	-	TRBV5-1	TGCGCCAGCAACCTAGCGGGGGGTCTTCTCATCGATGAGCAGTTCTTC	CASNLAGGLLIDEQFF
-	TRBJ1-2	-	TRBV2	TGTGCCAGCAGGACGGGGGAACTCTATGGCTACACCTTC	CASRTGELYGYTF
-	TRBJ1-5	-	TRBV30	TGTGCCTGGAGTGAGGGGACTTGGCAGCCCCAGCATTTT	CAWSEGTWQPQHF
-	TRBJ2-3	-	TRBV5-1	TGCGCCAGCAGACCCGCGGCGGGACACACAGATACGCAGTATTTT	CASRPAAGHTDTQYF
-	TRBJ2-6	few	TRBV18	TGTGCCAGCTTAACCGACTCTGGGGCCAACGTCCTGACTTTC	CASLTDSGANVLTF
TRBD1	TRBJ2-7	-	TRBV6-6	TGTGCCAGCAGTCCACAGGGGAGCTCCTACGAGCAGTACTTC	CASSPQGSSYEQYF
TRBD1	TRBJ1-5	-	TRBV30	TGTGCCTGGAGCCCCCAGGGGGATCAGCCCCAGCATTTT	CAWSPQGDQPQHF
-	TRBJ2-7	-	TRBV7-2	TGTGCCAGCAGCCTGAACAGGGCGGCCTACGAGCAGTACTTC	CASSLNRAAYEQYF
-	TRBJ1-2	-	TRBV4-3	TGCGCCAGCAGCCAGCTACAGGGCCGAGTGGGCTACACCTTC	CASSQLQGRVGYTF
-	TRBJ2-7	once	TRBV2	TGTGCCAGCACCCTCCAAGGGGGGGCGGACTACGAGCAGTACTTC	CASTLQGGADYEQYF
-	TRBJ2-1	once	TRBV27	TGTGCCAGCAGAGCTAGACAGTACAATGAGCAGTTCTTC	CASRARQYNEQFF
-	TRBJ2-5	once	TRBV30	TGTGCCTGGAGCTTGGACCAGTATAGACAAGAGACCCAGTACTTC	CAWSLDQYRQETQYF
TRBD1	TRBJ1-6	-	TRBV10-3	TGTGCCGTCCGGGGACAGGGGAATTCACCCCTCCACTTT	CAVRGQGNSPLHF
-	TRBJ2-5	few	TRBV4-2	TGTGCCAGCAGCCAAGAGCGGAGGGCTCAGACCCAGTACTTC	CASSQERRAQTQYF
-	TRBJ1-1	once	TRBV9	TGTGCCAGCAGCGAGAACACTGAAGCTTTCTTT	CASSENTEAFF